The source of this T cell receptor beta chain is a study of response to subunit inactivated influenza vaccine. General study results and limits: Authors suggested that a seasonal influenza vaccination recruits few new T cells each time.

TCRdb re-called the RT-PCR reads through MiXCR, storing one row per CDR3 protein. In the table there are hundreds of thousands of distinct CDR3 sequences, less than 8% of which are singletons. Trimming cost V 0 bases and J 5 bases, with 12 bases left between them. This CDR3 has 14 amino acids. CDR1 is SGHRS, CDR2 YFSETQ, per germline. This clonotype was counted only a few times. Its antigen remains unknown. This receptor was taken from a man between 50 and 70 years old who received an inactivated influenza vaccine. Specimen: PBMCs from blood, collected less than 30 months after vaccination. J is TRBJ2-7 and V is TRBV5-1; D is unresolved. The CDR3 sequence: CASSLASIAHEQYF. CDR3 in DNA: TGCGCCAGCAGCTTGGCCTCTATTGCGCACGAGCAGTACTTC.